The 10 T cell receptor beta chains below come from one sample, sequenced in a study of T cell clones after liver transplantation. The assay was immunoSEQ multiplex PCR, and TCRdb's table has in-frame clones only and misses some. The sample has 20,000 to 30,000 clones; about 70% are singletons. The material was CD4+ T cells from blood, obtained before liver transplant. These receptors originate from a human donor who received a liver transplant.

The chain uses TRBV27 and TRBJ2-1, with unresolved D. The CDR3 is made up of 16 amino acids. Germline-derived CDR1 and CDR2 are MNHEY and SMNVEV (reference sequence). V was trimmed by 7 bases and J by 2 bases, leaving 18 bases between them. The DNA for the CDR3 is TGTGCCAGCATGATCAGTGAATCCCTACCCTACAATGAGCAGTTCTTC. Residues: CASMISESLPYNEQFF.

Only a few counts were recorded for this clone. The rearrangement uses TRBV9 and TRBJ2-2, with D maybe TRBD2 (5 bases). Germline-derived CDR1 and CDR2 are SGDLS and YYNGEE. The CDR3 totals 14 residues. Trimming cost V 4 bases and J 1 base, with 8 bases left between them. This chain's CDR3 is CASSPGMNTGELFF. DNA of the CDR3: TGTGCCAGCAGCCCGGGGATGAACACCGGGGAGCTGTTTTTT.

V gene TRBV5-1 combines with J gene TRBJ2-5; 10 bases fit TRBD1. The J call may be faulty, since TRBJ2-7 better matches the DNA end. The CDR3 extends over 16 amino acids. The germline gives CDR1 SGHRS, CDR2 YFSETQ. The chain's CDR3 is CASSLATGTGASEQYF. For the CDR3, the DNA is TGCGCCAGCAGCTTGGCAACCGGGACAGGGGCCTCCGAGCAGTACTTC.

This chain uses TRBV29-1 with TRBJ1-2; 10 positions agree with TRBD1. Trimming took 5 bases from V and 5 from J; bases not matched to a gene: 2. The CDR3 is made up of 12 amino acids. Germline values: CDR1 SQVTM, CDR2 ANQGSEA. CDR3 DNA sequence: TGCAGCGTTACGGACAGGGGGTATGGCTACACCTTC. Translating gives CSVTDRGYGYTF. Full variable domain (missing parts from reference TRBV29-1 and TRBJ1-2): SAVISQKPSRDICQRGTSLTIQCQVDSQVTMMFWYRQQPGQSLTLIATANQGSEATYESGFVIDKFPISRPNLTFSTLTVSNMSPEDSSIYLCSVTDRGYGYTFGSGTRLTVV.

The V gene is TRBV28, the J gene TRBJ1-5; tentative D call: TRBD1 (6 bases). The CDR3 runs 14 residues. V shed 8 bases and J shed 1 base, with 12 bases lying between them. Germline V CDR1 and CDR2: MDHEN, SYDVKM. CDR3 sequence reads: CASLQGGSNQPQHF. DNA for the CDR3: TGTGCCAGCCTACAGGGTGGAAGCAATCAGCCCCAGCATTTT.

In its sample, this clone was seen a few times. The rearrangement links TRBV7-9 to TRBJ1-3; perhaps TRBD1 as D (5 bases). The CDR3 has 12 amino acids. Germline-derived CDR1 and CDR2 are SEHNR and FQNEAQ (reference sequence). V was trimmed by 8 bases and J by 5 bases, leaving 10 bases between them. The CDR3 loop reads CASGTGRNTIYF. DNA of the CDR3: TGTGCCAGCGGGACGGGAAGAAACACCATATATTTT.

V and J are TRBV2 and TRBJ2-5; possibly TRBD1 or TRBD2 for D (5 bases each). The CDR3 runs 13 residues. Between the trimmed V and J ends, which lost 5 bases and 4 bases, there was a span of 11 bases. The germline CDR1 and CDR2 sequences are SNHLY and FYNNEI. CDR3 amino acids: CASSSGGRETQYF. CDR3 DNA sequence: TGTGCCAGCAGTTCTGGGGGACGAGAGACCCAGTACTTC.

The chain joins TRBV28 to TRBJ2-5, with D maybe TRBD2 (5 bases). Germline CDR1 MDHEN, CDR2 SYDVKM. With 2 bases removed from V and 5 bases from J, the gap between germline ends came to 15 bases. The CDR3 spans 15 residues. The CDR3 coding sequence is TGTGCCAGCAGTTTACCCAGCGGCAATGGGGAGACCCAGTACTTC. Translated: CASSLPSGNGETQYF.

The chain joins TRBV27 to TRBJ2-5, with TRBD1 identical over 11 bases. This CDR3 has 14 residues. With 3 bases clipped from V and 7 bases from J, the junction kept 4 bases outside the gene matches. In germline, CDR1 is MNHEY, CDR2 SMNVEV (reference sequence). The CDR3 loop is CASSLGTGGATQYF. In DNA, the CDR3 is TGTGCCAGCAGTTTGGGGACAGGGGGTGCGACCCAGTACTTC.

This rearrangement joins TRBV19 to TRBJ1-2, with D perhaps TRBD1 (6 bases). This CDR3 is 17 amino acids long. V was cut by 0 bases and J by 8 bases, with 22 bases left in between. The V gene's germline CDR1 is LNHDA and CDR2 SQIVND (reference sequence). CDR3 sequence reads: CASSIDRGTGTIVGYTF. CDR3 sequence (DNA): TGTGCCAGTAGTATAGATCGGGGCACAGGGACCATCGTGGGCTACACCTTC.